This TCR beta chain is from a study of PD-L1 blockade in urothelial cancer. The wider study: Blood samples had a median of around 150,000 T cells.

CDR1 and CDR2 from the germline V gene are MDHEN and SYDVKM. The CDR3 loop spans 12 amino acids. Trimming stripped 6 bases from V and 4 bases from J, with 6 bases between. Study observations and caveats: Below-median pretreatment blood TCR clonality was a predictor of better survival.

Time point meaning: peripheral blood 6 weeks after treatment start. This clone was seen just once. Its antigen is unknown. Templates that were synthetic TCR analogs were spiked into each PCR. TCRdb's table, derived via immunoSEQ multiplex PCR, lists solely in-frame clones and lacks some. The sample holds around 49,000 clones, 88% seen once. The input for sequencing was PBMCs, taken around atezolizumab (anti-PD-L1) treatment. The clonotype comes from a man in his sixties with urothelial cancer. The chain couples TRBV28 to TRBJ1-4, with D uncertain. The CDR3 sequence is CASRSSNEKLFF. The CDR3 DNA follows: TGTGCCAGCAGAAGTAGTAATGAAAAACTGTTTTTT.